What follows are 14 T cell receptor beta chains derived from one specimen sequenced in a study of OX40 agonist ivuxolimab in advanced cancers. Profiling relied on immunoSEQ multiplex PCR, and the TCRdb table lists in-frame clones only, not all of them. Among roughly 52,000 clones listed, approximately 84% were seen once. Sequencing was performed on CD4+ or CD8+ T cells sorted from blood, taken in a trial of the OX40 agonist ivuxolimab. All receptors derive from an adult with an advanced solid tumor such as melanoma, head and neck, liver or kidney cancer.

J is TRBJ1-2 and V is TRBV10-1; D ambiguous. This CDR3 spans 13 amino acids. V gave up 2 bases and J gave up 2 bases, with 6 bases separating them. The germline V gene has CDR1 WNHNN and CDR2 SYGVQD (reference sequence). The CDR3 here is CASSEAANYGYTF. CDR3 sequence (DNA): TGCGCCAGCAGTGAGGCAGCGAACTATGGCTACACCTTC.

The chain couples TRBV2 to TRBJ2-2; D perhaps matches TRBD1 (6 bases). Per germline, CDR1 SNHLY and CDR2 FYNNEI. With 10 bases removed from V and 0 bases from J, the gap between germline ends came to 12 bases. There are 14 residues in the CDR3. The CDR3 is CATGEGANTGELFF. The CDR3, as DNA: TGTGCCACCGGCGAGGGGGCGAACACCGGGGAGCTGTTTTTT.

This clone was recorded a few times. This rearrangement joins TRBV5-6 to TRBJ2-5; 11 positions agree with TRBD2. The CDR3 contains 13 residues. After removal of 7 bases from V and 4 bases from J, the junction contained 3 bases not matched to a gene. The germline V gene encodes CDR1 SGHDT and CDR2 YYEEEE. In nucleotides, the CDR3 is TGTGCCAGCGGGCTAGCGGGGGGAGAGACCCAGTACTTC. This sequence encodes CASGLAGGETQYF.

The CDR3 protein is CASSSPGLRLGEQYF. In nucleotides, the CDR3 is TGTGCCAGCAGTTCCCCCGGGCTACGACTTGGCGAGCAGTACTTC. V usage is TRBV28 and J usage is TRBJ2-7; no reliable D call. The CDR3 spans 15 residues. Germline CDR1 and CDR2: MDHEN and SYDVKM. Deletions cut 4 bases from V and 6 bases from J, with 19 bases between.

The chain combines TRBV23-1 with TRBJ1-2, with 10 bases lining up with TRBD1. Being an ORF, TRBV23-1 has a function that is uncertain. The V gene end was trimmed by 6 bases and the J gene end by 2 bases; junction bases not matched to a gene: 9. This CDR3 is built from 16 residues. CDR3 protein: CASSPCPGQGNYGYTF. The CDR3 DNA reads TGCGCCAGCAGCCCGTGCCCGGGACAGGGGAACTATGGCTACACCTTC.

This chain uses TRBV10-3 with TRBJ1-5; D ambiguous. The CDR3 runs 13 residues. The V end lost 10 bases, the J end lost 2 bases, and 12 bases lay between the germline ends. Looked up from germline, CDR1 is ENHRY and CDR2 is SYGVKD. The CDR3 DNA sequence: TGTGCCAGCTTGGACCTGGGCAATCAGCCCCAGCATTTT. Translation gives CASLDLGNQPQHF.

The J gene is TRBJ2-7, the V gene TRBV5-6; maybe TRBD1 (6 bases). The CDR3 loop spans 15 amino acids. Germline V gene data show CDR1 as SGHDT and CDR2 as YYEEEE. The V end lost 0 bases, the J end lost 0 bases, and 10 bases lay between the germline ends. Written as DNA, the CDR3 is TGTGCCAGCAGCTTGGGGATAGGGGGCTCCTACGAGCAGTACTTC. Amino acid sequence: CASSLGIGGSYEQYF. The variable domain in full, with the rest retrieved from reference TRBV5-6 and TRBJ2-7, is DAGVTQSPTHLIKTRGQQVTLRCSPKSGHDTVSWYQQALGQGPQFIFQYYEEEERQRGNFPDRFSGHQFPNYSSELNVNALLLGDSALYLCASSLGIGGSYEQYFGPGTRLTVT.

The rearrangement joins TRBV4-2 to TRBJ1-5; no clear D gene. V was clipped by 0 bases and J by 0 bases, with 9 bases between them. Germline V lookup: CDR1 LGHNA, CDR2 YNFKEQ. This CDR3 contains 16 residues. DNA for the CDR3: TGTGCCAGCAGCCAAGAACCCGGATATAGCAATCAGCCCCAGCATTTT. Protein sequence: CASSQEPGYSNQPQHF.

This chain links TRBV9 with TRBJ2-7; D is tentatively TRBD1 or TRBD2 (5 bases each). The CDR3 loop spans 15 amino acids. The germline V and J ends were trimmed by 0 bases and 5 bases, with 15 bases remaining between them. Germline V gene sequence: CDR1 SGDLS, CDR2 YYNGEE. CDR3 coding DNA: TGTGCCAGCAGCGTAGGGGCAGGGAGTAAACACGAGCAGTACTTC. Residues: CASSVGAGSKHEQYF.

The chain combines TRBV11-2 with TRBJ1-1, with TRBD1 matching over 8 bases. Per the germline V gene, CDR1 is SGHAT and CDR2 is FQNNGV. CDR3 length: 17 amino acids. The ends lost 5 bases at V and 0 bases at J; junction bases unmatched: 11. CDR3: CASSLAGTGVMNTEAFF. DNA of the CDR3: TGTGCCAGCAGCCTAGCTGGGACAGGAGTTATGAACACTGAAGCTTTCTTT.

The V gene is TRBV5-1, the J gene TRBJ1-4; no clear D gene. V dropped 1 base and J dropped 0 bases, with 4 bases sitting between them. This CDR3 comprises 14 residues. Germline V gives CDR1 SGHRS, CDR2 YFSETQ. This CDR3 reads CASSLTPTNEKLFF. CDR3 sequence (DNA): TGCGCCAGCAGCTTGACGCCAACTAATGAAAAACTGTTTTTT.

This chain connects TRBV2 to TRBJ2-7; 8 bases are a match to TRBD2. Germline-derived CDR1 and CDR2 are SNHLY and FYNNEI. The CDR3 length is 14 residues. V lost 8 bases, J lost 5 bases, and 11 bases stayed unmatched. The CDR3 here is CASSDSGTADEQYF. In DNA, the CDR3 is TGTGCCAGCTCCGATAGCGGGACCGCCGACGAGCAGTACTTC. The variable domain in full, with the rest retrieved from reference TRBV2 and TRBJ2-7, is EPEVTQTPSHQVTQMGQEVILRCVPISNHLYFYWYRQILGQKVEFLVSFYNNEISEKSEIFDDQFSVERPDGSNFTLKIRSTKLEDSAMYFCASSDSGTADEQYFGPGTRLTVT.

The rearrangement uses TRBV10-3 and TRBJ2-7; D is unclear. This CDR3 is 13 amino acids long. V was trimmed by 4 bases and J by 4 bases, leaving 11 bases between them. Looked up from germline, CDR1 is ENHRY and CDR2 is SYGVKD. The CDR3 reads CAISGGKIYEQYF. In nucleotides, the CDR3 is TGTGCCATCAGTGGGGGTAAGATTTACGAGCAGTACTTC.

In this sample, this clone turned up a few times. V gene TRBV28 combines with J gene TRBJ1-2, with D unresolved. This CDR3 spans 13 amino acids. CDR1 and CDR2 from the germline V gene are MDHEN and SYDVKM. The V and J ends lost 5 bases and 9 bases respectively, with 16 bases between them. CDR3 DNA: TGTGCCAGCAGTCAGCCGGATCCCCATAGCTACACCTTC. Encoded protein: CASSQPDPHSYTF.